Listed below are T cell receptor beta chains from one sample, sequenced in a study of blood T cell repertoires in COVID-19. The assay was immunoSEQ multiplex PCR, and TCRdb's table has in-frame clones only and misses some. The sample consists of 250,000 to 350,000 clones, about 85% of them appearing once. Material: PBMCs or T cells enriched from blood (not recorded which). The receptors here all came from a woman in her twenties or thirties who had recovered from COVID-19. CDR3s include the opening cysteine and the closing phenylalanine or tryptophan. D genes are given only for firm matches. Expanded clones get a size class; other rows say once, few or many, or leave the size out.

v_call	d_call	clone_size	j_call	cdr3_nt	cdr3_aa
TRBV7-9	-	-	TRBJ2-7	TGTGCCAGCACCAAGGACAAAACCTTCTTCTACGAGCAGTACTTC	CASTKDKTFFYEQYF
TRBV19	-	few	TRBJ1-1	TGTGCCAGTAGTACATTCGGGGGCACTGAAGCTTTCTTT	CASSTFGGTEAFF
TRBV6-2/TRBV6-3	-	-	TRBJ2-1	TGTGCCAGCAGCCAACTAGTCCTCACGACCTACAATGAGCAGTTCTTC	CASSQLVLTTYNEQFF
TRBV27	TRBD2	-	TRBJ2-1	TGTGCCAGCAGTTTTTACCGCGGGGGGGCAGGCAATGAGCAGTTCTTC	CASSFYRGGAGNEQFF
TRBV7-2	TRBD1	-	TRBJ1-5	TGTGCCAGCAGCTTAGTTGGGACAGGGAGTCAGCCCCAGCATTTT	CASSLVGTGSQPQHF
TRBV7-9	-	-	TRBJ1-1	TGTGCCAGCAGCTCAGGAGGAACCCAAAACACTGAAGCTTTCTTT	CASSSGGTQNTEAFF
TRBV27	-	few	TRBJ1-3	TGTGCCAGCAGCGAAAACGGTGGTCTGGGAAACACCATATATTTT	CASSENGGLGNTIYF
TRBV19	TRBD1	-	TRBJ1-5	TGTGCCAGTAGTATCCCGACAGGGGGTTTTCAGCCCCAGCATTTT	CASSIPTGGFQPQHF
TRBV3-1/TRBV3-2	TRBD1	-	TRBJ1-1	TGTGCCAGCAGCCTGCGACAGGGGCACACTGAAGCTTTCTTT	CASSLRQGHTEAFF
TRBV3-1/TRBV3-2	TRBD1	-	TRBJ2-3	TGTGCCAGCAGCCAAGATAGGACAGGCCGACATGATACGCAGTATTTT	CASSQDRTGRHDTQYF
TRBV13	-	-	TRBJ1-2	TGTGCCAGCAGCTCTAACTCTGAGCGGGGCTACACCTTC	CASSSNSERGYTF
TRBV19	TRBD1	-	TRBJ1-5	TGTGCCAGTAGTATGACAGGGAGTAGGAATCAGCCCCAGCATTTT	CASSMTGSRNQPQHF
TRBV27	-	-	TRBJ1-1	TGTGCCAGCAGTTGGGTGGGAGTTACAGGGAGGGCTGAAGCTTTCTTT	CASSWVGVTGRAEAFF
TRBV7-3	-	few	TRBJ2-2	TGTGCCAGCAGCCGTTGGGAGGCCGGGGAGCTGTTTTTT	CASSRWEAGELFF
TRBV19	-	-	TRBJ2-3	TGTGCCAGTAGTATAATGCAGAACACAGATACGCAGTATTTT	CASSIMQNTDTQYF
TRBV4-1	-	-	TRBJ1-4	TGCGCCAGCAGCCAAGTCCCGGATGAAAAACTGTTTTTT	CASSQVPDEKLFF
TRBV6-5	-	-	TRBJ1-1	TGTGCCAGCATGACGACAATAATGGTGAACACTGAAGCTTTCTTT	CASMTTIMVNTEAFF
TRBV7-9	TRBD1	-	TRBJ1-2	TGTGCCAGCAGGGCAGGGGGTGATGGCTACACCTTC	CASRAGGDGYTF
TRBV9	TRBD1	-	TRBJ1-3	TGTGCCAGCAGCGTTACACAGGGGGCGATGGCTGGAAACACCATATATTTT	CASSVTQGAMAGNTIYF
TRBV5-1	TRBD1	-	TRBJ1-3	TGCGCCAGCAGCTGGAATCCCGGGACAGGGGGCGATGGAAACACCATATATTTT	CASSWNPGTGGDGNTIYF
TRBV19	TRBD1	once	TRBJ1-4	TGTGCCAGTAACCCCAGGGGGCGGAATAATGAAAAACTGTTTTTT	CASNPRGRNNEKLFF
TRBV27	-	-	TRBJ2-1	TGTGCCAGCACTAGGACTCCCTACAATGAGCAGTTCTTC	CASTRTPYNEQFF
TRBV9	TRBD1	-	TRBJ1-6	TGTGCCAGCAGCGCCGAAGGAGGGACAGGGGCCAATTCACCCCTCCACTTT	CASSAEGGTGANSPLHF
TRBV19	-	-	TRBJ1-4	TGTGCCAGTAGTACGCAGGGGAATAATGAAAAACTGTTTTTT	CASSTQGNNEKLFF
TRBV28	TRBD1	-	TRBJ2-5	TGTGCCAGCAGCTCTGGAACAGGGGGTCGATTGGAGACCCAGTACTTC	CASSSGTGGRLETQYF
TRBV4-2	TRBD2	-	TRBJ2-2	TGTGCCAGCAGCGCCCGGACTAGCGGGGGCGCCGCGAACACCGGGGAGCTGTTTTTT	CASSARTSGGAANTGELFF
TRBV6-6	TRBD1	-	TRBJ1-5	TGTGCCAGCAGCGGCGGGGCAGGGGGGAATCAGCCCCAGCATTTT	CASSGGAGGNQPQHF
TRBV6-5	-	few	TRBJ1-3	TGTGCCAGCAGTTCGAGCGGGGCAAATGGAAACACCATATATTTT	CASSSSGANGNTIYF
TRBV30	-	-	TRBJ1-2	TGTGCCTGGAGTCAAGGGTTGAGCTCGGGGGGCTACACCTTC	CAWSQGLSSGGYTF
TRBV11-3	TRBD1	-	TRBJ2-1	TGTGCCAGCAGCTTAAATGAGGGGGCCCCTACCAAATACAATGAGCAGTTCTTC	CASSLNEGAPTKYNEQFF
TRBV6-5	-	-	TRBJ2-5	TGTGCCAGCAGCGGGAGCCCGGGAGAGACCCAGTACTTC	CASSGSPGETQYF
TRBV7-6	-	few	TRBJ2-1	TGTGCCAGCAGCTTAGAACCACAGGCCAGCTCCTACAATGAGCAGTTCTTC	CASSLEPQASSYNEQFF
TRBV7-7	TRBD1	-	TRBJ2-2	TGTGCTAGCAGCTCACCTCGGACAGGGGGCACCGGGGAGCTGTTTTTT	CASSSPRTGGTGELFF
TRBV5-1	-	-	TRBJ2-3	TGCGCCAGCAGCACCGAGGGCCGGCGGGGCACAGATACGCAGTATTTT	CASSTEGRRGTDTQYF
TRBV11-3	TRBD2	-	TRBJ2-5	TGTGCCAGCAGCCAAGTGCGGGGGGGGCAAGAGACCCAGTACTTC	CASSQVRGGQETQYF
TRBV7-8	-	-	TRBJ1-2	TGTGCCAGCAGCCTAACCCCCGGACACACATCCTATGGCTACACCTTC	CASSLTPGHTSYGYTF